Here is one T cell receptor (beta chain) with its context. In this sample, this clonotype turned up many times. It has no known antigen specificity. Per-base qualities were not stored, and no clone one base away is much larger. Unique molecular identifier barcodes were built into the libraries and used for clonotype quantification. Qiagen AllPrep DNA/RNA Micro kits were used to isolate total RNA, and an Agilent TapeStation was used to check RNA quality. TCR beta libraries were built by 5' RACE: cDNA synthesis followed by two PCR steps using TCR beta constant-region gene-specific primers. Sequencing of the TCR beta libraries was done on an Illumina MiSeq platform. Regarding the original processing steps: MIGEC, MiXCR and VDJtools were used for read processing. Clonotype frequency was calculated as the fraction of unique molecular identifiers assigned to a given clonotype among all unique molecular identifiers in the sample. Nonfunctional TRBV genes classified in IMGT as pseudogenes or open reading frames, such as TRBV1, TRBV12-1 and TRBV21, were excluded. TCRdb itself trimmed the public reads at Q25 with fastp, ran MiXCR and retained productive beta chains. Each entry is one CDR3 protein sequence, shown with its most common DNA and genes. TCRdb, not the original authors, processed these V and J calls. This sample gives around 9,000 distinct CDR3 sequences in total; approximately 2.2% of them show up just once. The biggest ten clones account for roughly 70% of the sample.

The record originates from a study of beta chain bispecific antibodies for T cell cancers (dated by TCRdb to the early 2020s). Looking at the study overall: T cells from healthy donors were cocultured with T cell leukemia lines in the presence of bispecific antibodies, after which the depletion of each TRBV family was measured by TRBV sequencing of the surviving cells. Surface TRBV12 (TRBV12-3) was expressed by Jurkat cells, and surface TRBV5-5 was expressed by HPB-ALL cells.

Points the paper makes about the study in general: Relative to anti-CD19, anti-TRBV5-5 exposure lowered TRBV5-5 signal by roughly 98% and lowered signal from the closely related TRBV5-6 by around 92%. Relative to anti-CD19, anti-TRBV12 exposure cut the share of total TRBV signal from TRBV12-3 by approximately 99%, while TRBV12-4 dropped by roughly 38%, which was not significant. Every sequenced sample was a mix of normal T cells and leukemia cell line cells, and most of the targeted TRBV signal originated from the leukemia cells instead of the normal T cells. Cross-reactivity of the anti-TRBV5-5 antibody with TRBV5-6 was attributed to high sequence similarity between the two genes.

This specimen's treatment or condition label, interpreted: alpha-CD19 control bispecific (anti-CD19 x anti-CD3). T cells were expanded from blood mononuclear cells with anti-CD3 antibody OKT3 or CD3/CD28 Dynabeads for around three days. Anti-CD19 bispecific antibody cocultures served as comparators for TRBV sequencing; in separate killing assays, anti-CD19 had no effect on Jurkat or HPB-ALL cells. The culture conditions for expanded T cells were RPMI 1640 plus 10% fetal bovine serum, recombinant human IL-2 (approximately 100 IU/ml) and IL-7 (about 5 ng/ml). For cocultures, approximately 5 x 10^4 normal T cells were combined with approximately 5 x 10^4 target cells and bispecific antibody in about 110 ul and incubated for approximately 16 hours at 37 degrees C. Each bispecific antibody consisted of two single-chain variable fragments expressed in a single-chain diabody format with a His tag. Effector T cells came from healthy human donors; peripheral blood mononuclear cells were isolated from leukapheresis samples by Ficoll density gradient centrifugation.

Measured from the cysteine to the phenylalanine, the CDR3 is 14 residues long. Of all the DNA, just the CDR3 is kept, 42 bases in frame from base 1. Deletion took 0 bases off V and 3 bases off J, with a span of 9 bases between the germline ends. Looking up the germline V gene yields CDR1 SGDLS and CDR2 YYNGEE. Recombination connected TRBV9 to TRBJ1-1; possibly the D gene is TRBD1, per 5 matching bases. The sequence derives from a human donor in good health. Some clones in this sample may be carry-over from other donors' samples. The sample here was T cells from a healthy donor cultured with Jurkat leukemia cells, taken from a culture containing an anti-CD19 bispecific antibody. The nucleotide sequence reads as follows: TGTGCCAGCAGCGTAGAAGGGGTGTACACTGAAGCTTTCTTT. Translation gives CASSVEGVYTEAFF.